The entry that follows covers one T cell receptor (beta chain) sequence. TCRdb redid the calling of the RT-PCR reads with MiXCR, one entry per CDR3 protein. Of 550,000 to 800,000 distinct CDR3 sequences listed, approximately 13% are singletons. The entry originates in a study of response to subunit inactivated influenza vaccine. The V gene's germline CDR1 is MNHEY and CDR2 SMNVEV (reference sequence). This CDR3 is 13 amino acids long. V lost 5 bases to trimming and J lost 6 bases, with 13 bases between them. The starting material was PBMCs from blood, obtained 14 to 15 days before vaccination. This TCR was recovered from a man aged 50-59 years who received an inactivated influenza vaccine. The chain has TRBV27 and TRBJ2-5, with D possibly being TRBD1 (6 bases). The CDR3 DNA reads TGTGCCAGCAGTCCCAGTTGGGGGCAGACCCAGTACTTC. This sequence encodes CASSPSWGQTQYF.